This T cell receptor beta chain was documented in a study of identical twins. Findings of the study overall: Recombination models fit unrelated individuals' TCR alpha sharing but underestimated twins'. Reduced insertions were recorded for abundant cord blood beta clonotypes, with no such pattern in memory repertoires. Excess low generation probability was seen in twin-shared out-of-frame alpha sequences.

This clonotype was seen many times. Antigen: not known. Using its own MiXCR run on the 5' RACE reads, TCRdb lists one record per CDR3 protein. The sample lists about 700,000 distinct CDR3 sequences, around 5.7% seen once, with about 2% in the top ten. Germline CDR1 SGHRS, CDR2 YFSETQ. V lost 2 bases to trimming and J lost 1 base, with 6 bases between them. The CDR3 is 13 residues long. The TCR sequence derives from a man between 18 and 35 years old in good health. Source material: naive T cells sorted from blood. The chain is built from TRBV5-1 and TRBJ1-1; D remains ambiguous. CDR3 in amino acids: CASSLLSNTEAFF. In DNA form, the CDR3 reads TGCGCCAGCAGCTTACTTTCGAACACTGAAGCTTTCTTT.